The clone carrying this T cell receptor beta chain was counted at least ten times. As yet, its antigen is unknown. This entry is derived from a study of T cell repertoires in cytomegalovirus infection. Study at large: CMV infection together with matching HLA type was indicated by public TCR beta signatures.

Notes on the study in general: Carriage of CMV together with the relevant HLA was identifiable through cumulative public TCR beta family frequency.

The trim removed 1 base at V and 4 bases at J, leaving 8 bases unmatched. CDR1 is SGHTA and CDR2 is FQGNSA in the germline V gene. There are 16 residues in the CDR3. TCRdb analysed the reads with MiXCR anew, one entry per CDR3 protein. The sample gives 300,000 or so distinct CDR3 sequences, about 9.2% of which show up once; about 2.3% is in the top ten. The receptor was isolated from a human donor in good health (CMV status not recorded). Some clones in this sample may be carry-over from other donors' samples. V and J are TRBV7-2 and TRBJ2-5; 8 bases are a match to TRBD1. The specimen sequenced was PBMCs. DNA of the CDR3: TGTGCCAGCAGCTTAGGGAGGTCCGGACAGGGAGAGACCCAGTACTTC. It specifies CASSLGRSGQGETQYF.